The T cell receptor (beta chain) under discussion was sequenced for a study of blood T cells in healthy people across ages. Study as a whole: For every two T cells, template switching captured about one barcoded beta molecule.

Primed by a sample-barcoded 5' primer and a J-beta primer mix, a second PCR proceeded for about 7 to 12 cycles. All cDNA molecules were each tagged by a template-switch adaptor with 12 random nucleotides. TCRdb re-derived calls from the 5' RACE reads in MiXCR, one entry per CDR3 protein. The sample holds more than 650,000 distinct CDR3 sequences, about 53% seen once. This clonotype came up a few times. What it binds is unknown. This CDR3 has 13 amino acids. Overall study results and limits: TCR beta diversity tracked closely with naive T cell percentage.

Material for sequencing was blood. The source is a man older than 75 in good health. This chain uses TRBV12-3 or TRBV12-4 with TRBJ2-4; TRBD2 matches 8 bases. The DNA end is more similar to TRBJ2-7, so the J call may be wrong. CDR3 loop: CASSRGGRYEQYF. CDR3 bases: TGTGCCAGCAGTCGGGGGGGTCGGTACGAGCAGTACTTC.